Listed below are T cell receptor beta chains from one sample, sequenced in a study of cytomegalovirus exposure and HLA in healthy donors. The repertoire was sequenced with immunoSEQ multiplex PCR; TCRdb's copy has only in-frame clones and lacks some. The sample has roughly 150,000 clones; nearly 80% are singletons. Sequencing used PBMCs. The origin of the receptors is a woman between 35 and 50 years old in good health and CMV-seronegative. The CDR3 runs from the conserved cysteine through the conserved F or W. A D gene is named only where the DNA matches it firmly. Where a row states a size, it is once, few, many or the class of an expanded clone; other rows omit it.

TRBV6-6,TRBJ1-2,-,TRBD1,TGTGCCAGCAGGGGACAGGGGGCAATCTATGGCTACACCTTC,CASRGQGAIYGYTF
TRBV27,TRBJ2-3,-,-,TGTGCCAGCAGCCTTGGGCGCACAGATACGCAGTATTTT,CASSLGRTDTQYF
TRBV14,TRBJ2-5,-,TRBD2,TGTGCCAGCAGCCAAGATCGGGGGGGGGTCCAAGAGACCCAGTACTTC,CASSQDRGGVQETQYF
TRBV7-2,TRBJ2-7,once,-,TGTGCCAGCAGCTTAGTTGGAGGTCAAAGCTCCTACGAGCAGTACTTC,CASSLVGGQSSYEQYF
TRBV28,TRBJ1-5,-,TRBD1,TGTGCCAGCAGTACACAAAGGACAGGGGGAAATCAGCCCCAGCATTTT,CASSTQRTGGNQPQHF
TRBV19,TRBJ2-7,once,-,TGTGCCAGTAGTAGTAGACAGGGAGGCTACGAGCAGTACTTC,CASSSRQGGYEQYF
TRBV5-4,TRBJ1-2,-,TRBD1,TGTGCCAGCAGCATGACAGGGATCTCTGGCTACACCTTC,CASSMTGISGYTF
TRBV9,TRBJ1-2,-,-,TGTGCCAGCAGCGTAACAGGAACAACTAACTATGGCTACACCTTC,CASSVTGTTNYGYTF
TRBV7-8,TRBJ1-1,-,-,TGTGCCAGCAGCTCCGGGGAGAACACTGAAGCTTTCTTT,CASSSGENTEAFF
TRBV19,TRBJ2-2,-,TRBD2,TGTGCCAGTAGTATGGGACTAGCCGGGGGCGGGGAGCTGTTTTTT,CASSMGLAGGGELFF
TRBV2,TRBJ2-2,-,TRBD1,TGTGCCAGCTCCGACAGGGGGCTGAGCACCGGGGAGCTGTTTTTT,CASSDRGLSTGELFF
TRBV19,TRBJ2-1,-,TRBD2,TGTGCCAGTAGTCCACGGACTAGCTCCTACAATGAGCAGTTCTTC,CASSPRTSSYNEQFF
TRBV27,TRBJ2-7,-,TRBD2,TGTGCCAGCAGAGGACTAGCGGGGGCCAGCTCCTACGAGCAGTACTTC,CASRGLAGASSYEQYF
TRBV15,TRBJ1-4,-,-,TGTGCCACCAGCACGGGGGACGCCCGTAATGAAAAACTGTTTTTT,CATSTGDARNEKLFF
TRBV2,TRBJ2-1,few,TRBD2,TGTGCCAGCAGCGTTCGGACTAGCGGGAGGGATGAGCAGTTCTTC,CASSVRTSGRDEQFF
TRBV11-2,TRBJ2-1,-,TRBD2,TGTGCCAGCAGCTCGCCGCGGGGTAGCGGGATTGTTGAGCAGTTCTTC,CASSSPRGSGIVEQFF
TRBV23-1,TRBJ1-5,few,-,TGCGCCAGCAGTCAATCGTGGGAGGGAACCCCGGTAAATAGCAATCAGCCCCAGCATTTT,CASSQSWEGTPVNSNQPQHF
TRBV7-8,TRBJ2-2,-,TRBD1,TGTGCCAGCAGCTTCGGACAGGGGGTTCCCCTCACCGGGGAGCTGTTTTTT,CASSFGQGVPLTGELFF
TRBV7-8,TRBJ1-5,-,-,TGTGCCAGCAGCTCCGAGGCCACGGCGTATAGCAATCAGCCCCAGCATTTT,CASSSEATAYSNQPQHF
TRBV14,TRBJ1-5,-,-,TGTGCCAGCAGCCTCTCCCGGTCCCGTTATAGCAATCAGCCCCAGCATTTT,CASSLSRSRYSNQPQHF